This T cell receptor beta chain originates from a study of blood T cell repertoires in COVID-19. V was pared by 2 bases and J by 12 bases, with 13 bases between. Germline-derived CDR1 and CDR2 are MDHEN and SYDVKM. The CDR3 sequence is 13 residues long. Profiled with immunoSEQ multiplex PCR; TCRdb holds only in-frame clones, not every one. The sample shows about 230,000 clones, around 83% of them seen only once. The sample taken for sequencing was peripheral blood. This TCR came from an elderly man with acute or convalescent COVID-19. The V and J genes are TRBV28 and TRBJ2-2; TRBD2 might be the D (6 bases). CDR3 loop: CASSLREARQLFF. The CDR3 DNA reads TGTGCCAGCAGTTTAAGGGAGGCCAGACAGCTGTTTTTT.